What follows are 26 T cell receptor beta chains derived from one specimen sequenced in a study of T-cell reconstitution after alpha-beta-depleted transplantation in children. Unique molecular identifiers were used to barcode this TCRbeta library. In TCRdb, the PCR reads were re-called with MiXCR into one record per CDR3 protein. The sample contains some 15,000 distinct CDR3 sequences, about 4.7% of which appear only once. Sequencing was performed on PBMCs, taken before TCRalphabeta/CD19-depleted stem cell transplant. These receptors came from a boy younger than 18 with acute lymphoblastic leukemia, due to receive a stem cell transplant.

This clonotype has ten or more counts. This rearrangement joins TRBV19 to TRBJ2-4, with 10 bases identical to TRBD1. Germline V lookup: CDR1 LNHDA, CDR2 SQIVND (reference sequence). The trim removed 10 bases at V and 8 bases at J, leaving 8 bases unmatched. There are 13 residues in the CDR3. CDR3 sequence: CATSTGGADIQYF. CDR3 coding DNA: TGTGCCACCTCGACAGGGGGCGCGGACATTCAGTACTTC. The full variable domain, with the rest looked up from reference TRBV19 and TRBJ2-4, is DGGITQSPKYLFRKEGQNVTLSCEQNLNHDAMYWYRQDPGQGLRLIYYSQIVNDFQKGDIAEGYSVSREKKESFPLTVTSAQKNPTAFYLCATSTGGADIQYFGAGTRLSVL.

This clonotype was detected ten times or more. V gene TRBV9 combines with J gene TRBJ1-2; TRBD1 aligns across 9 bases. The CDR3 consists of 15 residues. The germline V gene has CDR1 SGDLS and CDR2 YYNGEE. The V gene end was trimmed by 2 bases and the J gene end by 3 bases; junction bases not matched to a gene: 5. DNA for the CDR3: TGTGCCAGCAGCGTCCAGACAGGGGGATACTATGGCTACACCTTC. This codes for CASSVQTGGYYGYTF.

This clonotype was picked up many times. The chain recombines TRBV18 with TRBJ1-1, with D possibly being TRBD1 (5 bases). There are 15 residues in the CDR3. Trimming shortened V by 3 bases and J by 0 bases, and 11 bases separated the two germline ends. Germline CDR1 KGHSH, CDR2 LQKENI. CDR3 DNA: TGTGCCAGCTCACCTGAGTGGGGCCTGAACACTGAAGCTTTCTTT. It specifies CASSPEWGLNTEAFF.

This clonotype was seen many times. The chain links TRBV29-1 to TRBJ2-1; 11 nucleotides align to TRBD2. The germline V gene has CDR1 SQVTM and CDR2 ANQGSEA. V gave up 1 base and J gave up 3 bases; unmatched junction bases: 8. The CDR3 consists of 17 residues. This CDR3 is CSVEGILAGDFYNEQFF. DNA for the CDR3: TGCAGCGTTGAAGGAATACTAGCGGGAGATTTCTACAATGAGCAGTTCTTC.

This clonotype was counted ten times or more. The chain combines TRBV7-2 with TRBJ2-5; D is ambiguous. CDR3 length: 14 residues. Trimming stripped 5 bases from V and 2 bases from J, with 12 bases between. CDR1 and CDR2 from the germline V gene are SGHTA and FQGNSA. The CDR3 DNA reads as TGTGCCAGCAGCACCCCACAGAATCAAGAGACCCAGTACTTC. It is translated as CASSTPQNQETQYF.

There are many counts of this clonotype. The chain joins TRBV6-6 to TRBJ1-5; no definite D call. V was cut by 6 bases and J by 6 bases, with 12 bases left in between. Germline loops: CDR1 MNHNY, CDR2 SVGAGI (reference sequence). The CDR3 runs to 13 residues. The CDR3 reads CASSHTIGQPQHF. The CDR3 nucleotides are TGTGCCAGCAGCCACACTATTGGTCAGCCCCAGCATTTT.

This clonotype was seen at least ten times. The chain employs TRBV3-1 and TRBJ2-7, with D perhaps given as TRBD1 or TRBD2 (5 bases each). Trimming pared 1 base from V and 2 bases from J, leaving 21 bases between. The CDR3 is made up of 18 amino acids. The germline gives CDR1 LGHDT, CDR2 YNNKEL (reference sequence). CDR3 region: CASSQVGAGNPETYEQYF. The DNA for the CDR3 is TGTGCCAGCAGCCAAGTCGGGGCCGGCAATCCCGAGACCTACGAGCAGTACTTC.

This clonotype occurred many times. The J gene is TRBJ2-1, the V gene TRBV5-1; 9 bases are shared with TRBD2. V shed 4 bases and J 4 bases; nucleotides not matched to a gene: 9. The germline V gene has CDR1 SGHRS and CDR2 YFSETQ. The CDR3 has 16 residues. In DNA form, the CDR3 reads TGCGCCAGCAGCCCCAATCTAGCGGGGACGTACAATGAGCAGTTCTTC. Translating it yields CASSPNLAGTYNEQFF.

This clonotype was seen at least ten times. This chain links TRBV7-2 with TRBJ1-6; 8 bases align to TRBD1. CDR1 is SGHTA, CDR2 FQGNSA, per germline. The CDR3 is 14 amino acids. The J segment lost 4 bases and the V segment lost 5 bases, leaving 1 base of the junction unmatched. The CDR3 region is CASSQGAYNSPLHF. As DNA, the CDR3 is TGTGCCAGCAGCCAGGGGGCTTATAATTCACCCCTCCACTTT.

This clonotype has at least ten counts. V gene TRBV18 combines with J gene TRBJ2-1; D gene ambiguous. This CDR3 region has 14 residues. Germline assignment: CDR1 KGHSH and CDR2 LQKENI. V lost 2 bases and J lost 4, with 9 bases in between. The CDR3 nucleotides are TGTGCCAGCTCACCAGTGGGTAATTACAATGAGCAGTTCTTC. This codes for CASSPVGNYNEQFF.

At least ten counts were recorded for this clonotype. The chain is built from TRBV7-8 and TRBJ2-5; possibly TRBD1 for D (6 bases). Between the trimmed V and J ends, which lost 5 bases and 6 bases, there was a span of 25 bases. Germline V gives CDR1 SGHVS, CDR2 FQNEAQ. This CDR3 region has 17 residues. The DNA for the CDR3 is TGTGCCAGCAGCCTAAAATCCACAGGGCGTTTAGGAAAGACCCAGTACTTC. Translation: CASSLKSTGRLGKTQYF.

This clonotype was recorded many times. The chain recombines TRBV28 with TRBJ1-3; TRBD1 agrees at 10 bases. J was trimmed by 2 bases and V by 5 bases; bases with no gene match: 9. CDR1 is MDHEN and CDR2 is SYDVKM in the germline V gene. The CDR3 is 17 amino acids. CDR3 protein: CASSTLPGTGAGNTIYF. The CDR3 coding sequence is TGTGCCAGCAGTACCCTCCCCGGGACAGGGGCTGGAAACACCATATATTTT. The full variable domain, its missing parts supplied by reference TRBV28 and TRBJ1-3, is DVKVTQSSRYLVKRTGEKVFLECVQDMDHENMFWYRQDPGLGLRLIYFSYDVKMKEKGDIPEGYSVSREKKERFSLILESASTNQTSMYLCASSTLPGTGAGNTIYFGEGSWLTVV.

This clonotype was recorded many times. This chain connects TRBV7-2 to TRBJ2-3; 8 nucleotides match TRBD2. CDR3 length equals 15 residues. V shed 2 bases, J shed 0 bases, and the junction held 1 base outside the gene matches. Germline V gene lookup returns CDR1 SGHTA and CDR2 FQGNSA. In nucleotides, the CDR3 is TGTGCCAGCAGCTTACAGCGGGGGAGCACAGATACGCAGTATTTT. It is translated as CASSLQRGSTDTQYF. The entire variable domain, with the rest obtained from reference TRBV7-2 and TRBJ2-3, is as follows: GAGVSQSPSNKVTEKGKDVELRCDPISGHTALYWYRQSLGQGLEFLIYFQGNSAPDKSGLPSDRFSAERTGGSVSTLTIQRTQQEDSAVYLCASSLQRGSTDTQYFGPGTRLTVL.

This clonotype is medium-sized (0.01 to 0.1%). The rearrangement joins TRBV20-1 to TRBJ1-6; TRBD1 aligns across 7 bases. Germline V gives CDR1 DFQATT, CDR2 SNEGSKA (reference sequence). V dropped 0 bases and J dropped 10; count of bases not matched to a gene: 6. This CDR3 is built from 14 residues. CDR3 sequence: CSARDYTGESPLHF. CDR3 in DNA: TGCAGTGCTAGAGATTATACAGGGGAATCACCCCTCCACTTT.

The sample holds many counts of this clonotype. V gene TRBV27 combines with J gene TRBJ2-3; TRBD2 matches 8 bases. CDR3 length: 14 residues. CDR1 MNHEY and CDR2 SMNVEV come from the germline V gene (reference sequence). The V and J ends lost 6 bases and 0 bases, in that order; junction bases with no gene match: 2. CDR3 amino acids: CASSLAGSTDTQYF. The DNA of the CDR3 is TGTGCCAGCAGCTTAGCGGGGAGCACAGATACGCAGTATTTT.

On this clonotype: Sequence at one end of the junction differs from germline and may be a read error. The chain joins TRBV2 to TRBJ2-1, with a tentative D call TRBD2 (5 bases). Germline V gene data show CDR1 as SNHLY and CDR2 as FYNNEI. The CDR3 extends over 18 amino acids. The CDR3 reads CAISRTRALAGAYNEQFF. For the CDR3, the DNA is TGTGCCATCAGTCGCACCCGGGCGTTGGCGGGCGCCTACAATGAGCAGTTCTTC. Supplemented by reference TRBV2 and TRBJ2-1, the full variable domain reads EPEVTQTPSHQVTQMGQEVILRCVPISNHLYFYWYRQILGQKVEFLVSFYNNEISEKSEIFDDQFSVERPDGSNFTLKIRSTKLEDSAMYFCAISRTRALAGAYNEQFFGPGTRLTVL.

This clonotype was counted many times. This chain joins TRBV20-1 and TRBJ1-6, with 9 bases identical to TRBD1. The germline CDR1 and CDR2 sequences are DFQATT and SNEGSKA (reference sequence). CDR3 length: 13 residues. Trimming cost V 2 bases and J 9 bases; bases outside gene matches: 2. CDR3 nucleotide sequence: TGCAGTGCTAGATACAGGGGGCGTTCACCCCTCCACTTT. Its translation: CSARYRGRSPLHF.

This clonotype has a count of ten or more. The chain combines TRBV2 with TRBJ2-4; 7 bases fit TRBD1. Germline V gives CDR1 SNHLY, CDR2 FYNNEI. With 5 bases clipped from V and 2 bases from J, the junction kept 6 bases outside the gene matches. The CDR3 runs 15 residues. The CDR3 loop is CASSTGAGTKNIQYF. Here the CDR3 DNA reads TGTGCCAGCAGTACAGGGGCCGGGACCAAAAACATTCAGTACTTC.

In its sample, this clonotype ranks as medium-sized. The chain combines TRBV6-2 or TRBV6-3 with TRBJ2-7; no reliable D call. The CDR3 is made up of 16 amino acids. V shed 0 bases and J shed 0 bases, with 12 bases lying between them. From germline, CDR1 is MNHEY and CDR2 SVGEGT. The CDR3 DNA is TGTGCCAGCAGTTACTCGCGCCGGAGAAGCTCCTACGAGCAGTACTTC. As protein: CASSYSRRRSSYEQYF.

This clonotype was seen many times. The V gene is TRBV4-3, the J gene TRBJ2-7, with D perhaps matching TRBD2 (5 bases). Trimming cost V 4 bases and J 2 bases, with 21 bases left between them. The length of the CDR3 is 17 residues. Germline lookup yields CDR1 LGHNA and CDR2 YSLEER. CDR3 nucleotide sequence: TGCGCCAGCAGCCCCGGAACAAAAACCGGGATCACCTACGAGCAGTACTTC. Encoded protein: CASSPGTKTGITYEQYF.

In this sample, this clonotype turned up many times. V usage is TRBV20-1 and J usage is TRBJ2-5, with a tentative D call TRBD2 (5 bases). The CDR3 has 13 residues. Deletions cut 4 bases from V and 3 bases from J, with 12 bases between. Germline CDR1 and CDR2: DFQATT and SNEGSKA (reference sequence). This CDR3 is CSATKEGKETQYF. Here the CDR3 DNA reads TGCAGTGCTACCAAAGAGGGCAAAGAGACCCAGTACTTC.

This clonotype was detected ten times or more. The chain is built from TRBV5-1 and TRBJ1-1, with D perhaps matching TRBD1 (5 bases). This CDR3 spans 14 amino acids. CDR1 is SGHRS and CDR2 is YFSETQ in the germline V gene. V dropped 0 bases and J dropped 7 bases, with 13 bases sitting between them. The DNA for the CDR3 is TGCGCCAGCAGCTTGGCACCGACAGAGTATGAAGCTTTCTTT. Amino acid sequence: CASSLAPTEYEAFF.

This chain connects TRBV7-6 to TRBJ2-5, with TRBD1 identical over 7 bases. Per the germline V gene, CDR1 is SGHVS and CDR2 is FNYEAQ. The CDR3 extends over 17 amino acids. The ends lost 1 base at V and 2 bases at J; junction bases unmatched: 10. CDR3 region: CASSLGQGLKGQETQYF. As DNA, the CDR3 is TGTGCCAGCAGCTTAGGACAGGGTTTAAAAGGTCAAGAGACCCAGTACTTC. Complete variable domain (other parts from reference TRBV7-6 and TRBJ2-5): GAGVSQSPRYKVTKRGQDVALRCDPISGHVSLYWYRQALGQGPEFLTYFNYEAQQDKSGLPNDRFSAERPEGSISTLTIQRTEQRDSAMYRCASSLGQGLKGQETQYFGPGTRLLVL.

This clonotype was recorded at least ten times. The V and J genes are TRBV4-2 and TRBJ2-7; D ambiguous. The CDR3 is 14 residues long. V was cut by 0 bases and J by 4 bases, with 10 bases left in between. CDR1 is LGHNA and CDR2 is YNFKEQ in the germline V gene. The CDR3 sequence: CASSQDEVLYEQYF. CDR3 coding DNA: TGTGCCAGCAGCCAAGATGAGGTTTTGTACGAGCAGTACTTC.

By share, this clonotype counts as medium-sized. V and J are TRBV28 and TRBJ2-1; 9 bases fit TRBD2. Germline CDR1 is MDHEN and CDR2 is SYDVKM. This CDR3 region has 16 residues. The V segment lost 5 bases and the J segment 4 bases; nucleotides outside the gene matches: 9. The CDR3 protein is CASSTGGSGSYNEQFF. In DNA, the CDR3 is TGTGCCAGCAGTACCGGAGGTAGCGGGAGTTACAATGAGCAGTTCTTC.

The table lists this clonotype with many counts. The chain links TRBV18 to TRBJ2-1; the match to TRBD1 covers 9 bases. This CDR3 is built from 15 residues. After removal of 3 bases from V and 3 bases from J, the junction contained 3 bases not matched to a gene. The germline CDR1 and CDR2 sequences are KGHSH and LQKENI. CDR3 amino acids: CASSPDRGFYNEQFF. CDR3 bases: TGTGCCAGCTCACCGGACAGGGGTTTCTACAATGAGCAGTTCTTC.